This TCR beta chain was recovered during a study of T cells in Graves' hyperthyroidism and ophthalmopathy. Background on the study: The initial diagnosis was the point when peripheral blood was collected, ahead of any treatment. General study points: Blood samples included most of the expanded thyroid clonotypes exceeding 0.001.

Patients between 18 and 65 years old had hyperthyroidism, newly diagnosed and lasting under 2 months. Reasons for excluding patients were uncontrolled infection, other autoimmune disease, pregnancy or lactation. RNA transcripts yielded amplified TCR beta CDR3 regions. In the first-round RT-PCR of the TCR CDR3, the HTBI primer set was used. TCRdb reprocessed the multiplex PCR reads with MiXCR, giving one entry per CDR3 protein. Of around 500,000 distinct CDR3 sequences listed, around 15% are singletons. Turning to this clonotype: The antigen remains unidentified.

The sample taken for sequencing was blood. The TCR was taken from a woman in her late teens or twenties with Graves' hyperthyroidism.

The CDR3 coding sequence is TGTGCCAGCAGCCATTGGACTAGCGTTGGTAATGAGCAGTTCTTC. This encodes CASSHWTSVGNEQFF. V usage is TRBV7-2 and J usage is TRBJ2-1, with 9 bases that match TRBD2. This CDR3 region has 15 residues. Germline lookup yields CDR1 SGHTA and CDR2 FQGNSA. The V segment lost 5 bases and the J segment 7 bases; nucleotides outside the gene matches: 9. The full variable domain, with the rest looked up from reference TRBV7-2 and TRBJ2-1, is GAGVSQSPSNKVTEKGKDVELRCDPISGHTALYWYRQSLGQGLEFLIYFQGNSAPDKSGLPSDRFSAERTGGSVSTLTIQRTQQEDSAVYLCASSHWTSVGNEQFFGPGTRLTVL.